The 21 T cell receptor beta chains below were found in one sample sequenced in a study of T-cell memory formation after mild COVID-19. TCRdb processed the 5' RACE reads anew with MiXCR; each CDR3 protein has one entry. This table holds about 210,000 distinct CDR3 sequences, roughly 10% found once. Input material: PBMCs or a T cell subset sorted from them (not recorded which). The receptors shown here come from a man aged 18 to 35 who had mild COVID-19 (a few samples of this study predate the infection). Cell type and time point are not known.

This clonotype came up a few times. V and J are TRBV5-1 and TRBJ1-6; perhaps TRBD1 as D (6 bases). The CDR3 spans 16 residues. V was cut by 2 bases and J by 7 bases, with 16 bases left in between. Germline V gene sequence: CDR1 SGHRS, CDR2 YFSETQ. CDR3 residues: CASSFRQALGNSPLHF. The CDR3 region has the DNA TGCGCCAGCAGCTTTAGACAGGCCCTCGGGAATTCACCCCTCCACTTT.

The chain has TRBV28 and TRBJ1-6; 7 bases align to TRBD1. Trimming took 6 bases from V and 8 from J; bases not matched to a gene: 16. Germline CDR1 reads MDHEN; CDR2 reads SYDVKM. The CDR3 covers 17 residues. As DNA, the CDR3 is TGTGCCAGCAGGACCGGGACAGCGGATCTACTCTATTCACCCCTCCACTTT. It encodes CASRTGTADLLYSPLHF.

This rearrangement joins TRBV18 to TRBJ2-3; perhaps TRBD2 as D (6 bases). Trimming pared 0 bases from V and 4 bases from J, leaving 11 bases between. Germline CDR1 and CDR2: KGHSH and LQKENI. The length of the CDR3 is 15 residues. Here the CDR3 reads CASSPPGLTADTQYF. The CDR3 DNA sequence: TGTGCCAGCTCACCACCGGGACTTACGGCAGATACGCAGTATTTT.

This clonotype was seen many times. The chain is built from TRBV5-1 and TRBJ2-5, with D possibly matching TRBD2 (5 bases). CDR3 size: 16 residues. From germline, CDR1 is SGHRS and CDR2 YFSETQ. With 0 bases removed from V and 2 bases from J, the gap between germline ends came to 14 bases. The chain's CDR3 is CASSLAGIAIQETQYF. The CDR3 DNA sequence: TGCGCCAGCAGCTTGGCCGGAATAGCGATTCAAGAGACCCAGTACTTC.

This clonotype was picked up many times. V usage is TRBV7-9 and J usage is TRBJ2-3; TRBD2 might be the D (5 bases). The CDR3 is made up of 14 amino acids. Trimming pared 7 bases from V and 5 bases from J, leaving 16 bases between. CDR1 is SEHNR, CDR2 FQNEAQ, per germline (reference sequence). The DNA for the CDR3 is TGTGCCAGCACCGGAGGCCCTCTGGGAGATACGCAGTATTTT. It translates to CASTGGPLGDTQYF. The full variable domain, rest sourced from reference TRBV7-9 and TRBJ2-3, is DTGVSQNPRHKITKRGQNVTFRCDPISEHNRLYWYRQTLGQGPEFLTYFQNEAQLEKSRLLSDRFSAERPKGSFSTLEIQRTEQGDSAMYLCASTGGPLGDTQYFGPGTRLTVL.

This clonotype was observed a handful of times. This chain links TRBV5-5 with TRBJ2-5, with 7 nucleotides matching TRBD1. Trimming at V came to 3 bases and at J to 5 bases, leaving 7 bases not matched to a gene. CDR3 size: 14 residues. Germline V lookup: CDR1 SGHKS, CDR2 YYEKEE (reference sequence). CDR3 nucleotides: TGTGCCAGCAGCTATGGACAGGTTGTGGAGACCCAGTACTTC. Translation: CASSYGQVVETQYF.

A few counts support this clonotype. This rearrangement joins TRBV7-2 to TRBJ2-1; D tentatively reads TRBD1 or TRBD2 (5 bases each). V was cut by 4 bases and J by 4 bases, with 17 bases left in between. The CDR3 totals 16 residues. Germline-derived CDR1 and CDR2 are SGHTA and FQGNSA. CDR3 protein: CASSSAARGSYNEQFF. CDR3 DNA sequence: TGTGCCAGCAGCTCCGCCGCCCGGGGCTCGTACAATGAGCAGTTCTTC.

This clonotype was detected many times. The rearrangement joins TRBV7-2 to TRBJ2-7, with 7 bases lining up with TRBD2. Germline CDR1 SGHTA, CDR2 FQGNSA. J gave up 2 bases and V 4 bases, and 5 bases lay outside the gene matches. CDR3 length: 14 residues. In DNA, the CDR3 is TGTGCCAGCAGCTACCAGACTAGCACCTACGAGCAGTACGTC. This encodes CASSYQTSTYEQYV.

The gene calls are TRBV20-1 and TRBJ2-1; weak D call: TRBD2 (6 bases). V shed 6 bases and J shed 6 bases, with 12 bases lying between them. Germline V CDR1 and CDR2: DFQATT, SNEGSKA (reference sequence). The CDR3 runs 12 residues. The CDR3 region has the DNA TGCAGTGCCAAAACGACTAGCAATGAGCAGTTCTTC. Translating gives CSAKTTSNEQFF.

The chain recombines TRBV5-1 with TRBJ2-7; D may match TRBD1 or TRBD2 (5 bases each). CDR3 length: 16 amino acids. The germline V gene has CDR1 SGHRS and CDR2 YFSETQ. V lost 0 bases and J 1 base, leaving 14 bases between the germline ends. In nucleotides, the CDR3 is TGCGCCAGCAGCTTGGAGGGACCGACCGTGTCCTACGAGCAGTACTTC. It translates to CASSLEGPTVSYEQYF.

This clonotype was observed a few times. This chain connects TRBV4-2 to TRBJ2-5, with TRBD2 as a possible D gene (6 bases). Germline V gene sequence: CDR1 LGHNA, CDR2 YNFKEQ. V was pared by 4 bases and J by 5 bases, with 17 bases between. The CDR3 consists of 15 residues. CDR3: CASSRDGTPLETQYF. In nucleotides, the CDR3 is TGTGCCAGCAGCCGGGACGGGACTCCACTGGAGACCCAGTACTTC.

The rearrangement uses TRBV3-1 and TRBJ2-7, with 7 bases matching TRBD2. V trimming: 1 base; J trimming: 3 bases; junction bases outside the gene matches: 3. CDR1 is LGHDT and CDR2 is YNNKEL in the germline V gene (reference sequence). The CDR3 spans 14 residues. CDR3 region: CASSQGGSRYEQYV. CDR3 coding DNA: TGTGCCAGCAGCCAAGGCGGGAGCCGCTACGAGCAGTACGTC.

The rearrangement joins TRBV10-3 to TRBJ1-2, with D possibly being TRBD1 (6 bases). The germline V gene encodes CDR1 ENHRY and CDR2 SYGVKD. The CDR3 consists of 13 residues. Trimming cost V 4 bases and J 7 bases, with 13 bases left between them. Written as DNA, the CDR3 is TGTGCCATCAGTGTAACAGGGAGAGGTGGCTACACCTTC. It encodes CAISVTGRGGYTF.

J is TRBJ1-5 and V is TRBV3-1, with 7 bases aligning to TRBD1. CDR1 and CDR2 from the germline V gene are LGHDT and YNNKEL (reference sequence). V shed 4 bases and J 2 bases; nucleotides not matched to a gene: 5. This CDR3 is 15 amino acids long. This CDR3 is CASSRTGEGNQPQHF. In DNA, the CDR3 is TGTGCCAGCAGCCGGACAGGCGAAGGCAATCAGCCCCAGCATTTT.

This sequence joins TRBV29-1 and TRBJ1-2; possibly TRBD1 for D (6 bases). Germline V gene sequence: CDR1 SQVTM, CDR2 ANQGSEA. CDR3 length equals 12 residues. V was pared by 3 bases and J by 4 bases, with 9 bases between. The CDR3 region is CSVDRGSYGYTF. The CDR3 DNA sequence: TGCAGCGTTGACAGGGGAAGCTATGGCTACACCTTC.

This clonotype was seen only a few times. This chain joins TRBV20-1 and TRBJ2-5, with 8 positions matching TRBD2. Germline V CDR1 and CDR2: DFQATT, SNEGSKA (reference sequence). CDR3 length: 15 amino acids. V shed 3 bases and J 2 bases; nucleotides not matched to a gene: 8. CDR3 nucleotides: TGCAGTGCTAGGGGAACTAGCGGAAAACAAGAGACCCAGTACTTC. Amino acid sequence: CSARGTSGKQETQYF.

V is TRBV7-3 and J is TRBJ1-5; D possibly corresponds to TRBD1 (6 bases). Trimming took 4 bases from V and 5 from J, leaving 9 bases between them. There are 13 residues in the CDR3. The V gene's germline CDR1 is SGHTA and CDR2 FQGTGA. In DNA, the CDR3 is TGTGCCAGCAGCTCATACAGGGATCAGCCCCAGCATTTT. This translates into CASSSYRDQPQHF.

The genes are TRBV7-2 and TRBJ2-3, with unresolved D. Trimming cost V 6 bases and J 7 bases, with 11 bases left between them. CDR3 length: 12 amino acids. The V gene's germline CDR1 is SGHTA and CDR2 FQGNSA. The CDR3 region has the DNA TGTGCCAGCAGTTCTACTACGAATACGCAGTATTTT. As protein: CASSSTTNTQYF.

In this sample, this clonotype turned up a few times. The V call is TRBV6-5, the J call TRBJ2-7; TRBD2 agrees at 8 bases. The trim removed 0 bases at V and 7 bases at J, leaving 5 bases unmatched. Per the germline V gene, CDR1 is MNHEY and CDR2 is SVGAGI. This CDR3 spans 14 amino acids. The CDR3, as DNA: TGTGCCAGCAGTTACTCTAGACTAGCGCTGGAGCAGTACTTC. Protein product: CASSYSRLALEQYF.

This clonotype was seen many times. The chain combines TRBV5-4 with TRBJ1-2; a weak D match, TRBD1 (5 bases). V was trimmed by 1 base and J by 6 bases, leaving 7 bases between them. Germline CDR1 SGHNT, CDR2 YYREEE (reference sequence). The CDR3 covers 12 residues. CDR3 nucleotide sequence: TGTGCCAGCAGCTTGACGGGACATGGCTACACCTTC. This gives the protein CASSLTGHGYTF.

This clonotype was detected a few times. This CDR3 reads CASSLTPSYEQFF. The CDR3 coding sequence is TGTGCCAGCAGCTTAACCCCTTCCTATGAGCAGTTCTTC. The chain recombines TRBV7-2 with TRBJ2-1, with D unresolved. Germline assignment: CDR1 SGHTA and CDR2 FQGNSA. The CDR3 extends over 13 amino acids. Trimming took 2 bases from V and 8 from J, leaving 10 bases between them.